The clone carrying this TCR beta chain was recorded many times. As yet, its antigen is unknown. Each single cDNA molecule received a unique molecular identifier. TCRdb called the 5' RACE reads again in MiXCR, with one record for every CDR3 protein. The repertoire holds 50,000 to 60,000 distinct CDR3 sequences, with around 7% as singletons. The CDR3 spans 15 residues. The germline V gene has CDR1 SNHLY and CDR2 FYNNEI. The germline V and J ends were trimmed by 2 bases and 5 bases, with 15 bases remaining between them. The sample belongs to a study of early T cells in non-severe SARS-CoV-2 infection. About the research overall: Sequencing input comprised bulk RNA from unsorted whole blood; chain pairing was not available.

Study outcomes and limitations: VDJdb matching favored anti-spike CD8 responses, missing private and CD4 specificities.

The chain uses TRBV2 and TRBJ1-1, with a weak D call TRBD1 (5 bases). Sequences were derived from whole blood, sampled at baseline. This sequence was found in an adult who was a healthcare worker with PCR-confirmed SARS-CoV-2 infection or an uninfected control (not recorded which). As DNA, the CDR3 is TGTGCCAGCAGTGAATTATTTGGGGGAGGTACTGAAGCTTTCTTT. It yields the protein CASSELFGGGTEAFF.